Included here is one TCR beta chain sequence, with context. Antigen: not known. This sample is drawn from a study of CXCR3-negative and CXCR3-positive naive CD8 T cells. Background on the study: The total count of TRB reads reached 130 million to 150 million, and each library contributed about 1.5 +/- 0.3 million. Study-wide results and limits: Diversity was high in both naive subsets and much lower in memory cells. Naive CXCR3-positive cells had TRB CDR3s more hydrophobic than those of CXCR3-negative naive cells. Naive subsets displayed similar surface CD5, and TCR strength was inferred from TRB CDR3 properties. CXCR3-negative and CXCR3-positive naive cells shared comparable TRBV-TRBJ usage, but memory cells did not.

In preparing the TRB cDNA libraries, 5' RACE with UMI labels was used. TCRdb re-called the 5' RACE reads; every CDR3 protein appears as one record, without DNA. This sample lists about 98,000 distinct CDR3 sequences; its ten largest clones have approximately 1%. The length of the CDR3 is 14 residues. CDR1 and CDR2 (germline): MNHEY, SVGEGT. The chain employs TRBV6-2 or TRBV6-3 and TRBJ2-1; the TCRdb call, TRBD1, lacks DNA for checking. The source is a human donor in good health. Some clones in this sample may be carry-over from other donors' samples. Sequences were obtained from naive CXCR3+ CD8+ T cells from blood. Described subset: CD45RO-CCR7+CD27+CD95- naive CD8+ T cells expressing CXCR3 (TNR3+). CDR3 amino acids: CASSYGGVHNEQFF.